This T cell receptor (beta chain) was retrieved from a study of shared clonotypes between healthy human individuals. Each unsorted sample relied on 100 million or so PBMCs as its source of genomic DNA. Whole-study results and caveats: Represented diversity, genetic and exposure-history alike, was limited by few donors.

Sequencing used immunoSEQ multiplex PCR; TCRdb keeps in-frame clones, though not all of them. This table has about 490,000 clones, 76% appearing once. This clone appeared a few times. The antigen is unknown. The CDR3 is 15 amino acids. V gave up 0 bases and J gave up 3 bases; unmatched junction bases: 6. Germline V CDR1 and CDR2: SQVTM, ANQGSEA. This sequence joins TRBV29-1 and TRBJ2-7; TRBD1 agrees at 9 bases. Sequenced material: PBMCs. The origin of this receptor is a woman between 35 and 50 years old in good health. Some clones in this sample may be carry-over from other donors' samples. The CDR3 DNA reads TGCAGCGTTGAAGATAGGAGGACAGGGGTCTACGAGCAGTACTTC. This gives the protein CSVEDRRTGVYEQYF.